This TCR beta chain emerged from a study of T cell repertoires in cytomegalovirus infection. Overall study: Public TCR beta signature analysis indicated the presence of both CMV infection and matching HLA type. Study observations and caveats: It was HLA-C-restricted CMV-specific TCR beta clonotypes that dominated the response ex vivo. The study identified carriers of CMV plus the relevant HLA from cumulative public TCR beta family frequency.

Regarding this clonotype: The antigen is not known.

MiXCR was run by TCRdb on the reads, yielding one entry per CDR3 protein. The sample yields 450,000 to 650,000 distinct CDR3 sequences, more than 25% seen once. Germline V gives CDR1 MNHEY, CDR2 SVGEGT. Trimming left V 2 bases short and J 0 bases short, with 10 bases between. CDR3 length equals 15 residues. The chain has TRBV6-2 or TRBV6-3 and TRBJ1-1, with D possibly TRBD1 on 5 matching bases. Input material: PBMCs. The TCR was taken from a human donor in good health (CMV status not recorded). Some clones in this sample may be carry-over from other donors' samples. The CDR3 region is CASSYKGRVNTEAFF. DNA of the CDR3: TGTGCCAGCAGTTACAAGGGGAGGGTGAACACTGAAGCTTTCTTT.